This record covers a single TCR beta chain. This sample was included in a study of blood T cell repertoires in COVID-19. Method: immunoSEQ multiplex PCR; TCRdb's copy keeps in-frame clones and lacks some. The data hold 24,000 or so clones, with around 87% observed a single time. The CDR3 contains 14 residues. Germline V gene sequence: CDR1 MDHEN, CDR2 SYDVKM. Between the trimmed V and J ends, which lost 5 bases and 5 bases, there was a span of 15 bases. This receptor was taken from a human donor in a cohort sampled during active COVID-19. The donor label of this sample is uncertain. The sequencing sample was made of peripheral blood. The chain combines TRBV28 with TRBJ2-5, with D possibly matching TRBD1 (6 bases). This CDR3 reads CASSLQGWVETQYF. In DNA, the CDR3 is TGTGCCAGCAGTCTACAGGGCTGGGTGGAGACCCAGTACTTC.